The 26 T cell receptor beta chains below all came from one sample that was sequenced in a study of shared clonotypes between healthy human individuals. Here immunoSEQ multiplex PCR was the method, and the copy in TCRdb shows in-frame clones only, minus some. The repertoire holds fewer than 650,000 clones, with roughly four fifths as singletons. The sample was PBMCs. Receptors were obtained from a middle-aged woman in good health. Some clones in this sample may be carry-over from other donors' samples.

This clone has just one count. The chain is built from TRBV7-2 and TRBJ2-7; weak D call: TRBD2 (5 bases). Germline V CDR1 and CDR2: SGHTA, FQGNSA. Trimming took 5 bases from V and 7 from J, leaving 15 bases between them. The CDR3 covers 13 residues. The CDR3 DNA follows: TGTGCCAGCAGCCTCTCACCCTCGGGGGAGCAGTACTTC. This translates into CASSLSPSGEQYF. The full variable domain, its missing parts supplied by reference TRBV7-2 and TRBJ2-7, is GAGVSQSPSNKVTEKGKDVELRCDPISGHTALYWYRQSLGQGLEFLIYFQGNSAPDKSGLPSDRFSAERTGGSVSTLTIQRTQQEDSAVYLCASSLSPSGEQYFGPGTRLTVT.

The chain has TRBV4-1 and TRBJ2-1, with D perhaps matching TRBD1 (5 bases). Germline CDR1 is MGHRA and CDR2 is YSYEKL. This CDR3 has 12 amino acids. Trimming took 5 bases from V and 10 from J, leaving 12 bases between them. CDR3 nucleotide sequence: TGCGCCAGCAGCTACACTCAGGGAGAGCAGTTCTTC. This translates into CASSYTQGEQFF.

The chain recombines TRBV7-8 with TRBJ1-4; 7 bases are shared with TRBD1. CDR3 size: 13 residues. Per germline, CDR1 SGHVS and CDR2 FQNEAQ. With V trimmed by 5 bases and J by 11 bases, 8 bases remained unmatched. DNA for the CDR3: TGTGCCAGCAGCCCACTACAGGGGACGAAACTGTTTTTT. Its translation is CASSPLQGTKLFF.

The rearrangement links TRBV19 to TRBJ1-1; a possible D gene is TRBD1 (6 bases). CDR3 length equals 19 residues. Germline values: CDR1 LNHDA, CDR2 SQIVND (reference sequence). The V and J ends lost 0 bases and 0 bases respectively, with 20 bases between them. CDR3 residues: CASSIDYQDSYSMNTEAFF. CDR3 nucleotides: TGTGCCAGTAGTATAGATTACCAGGACAGCTATTCTATGAACACTGAAGCTTTCTTT.

There are a few counts of this clone. The chain employs TRBV30 and TRBJ1-2; possibly TRBD1 for D (5 bases). This CDR3 is built from 13 residues. CDR1 is GTSNPN and CDR2 is SVGIG in the germline V gene (reference sequence). The V and J ends lost 6 bases and 6 bases respectively, with 17 bases between them. The CDR3: CACPTIGTNGYTF. The CDR3 DNA sequence: TGTGCCTGCCCGACTATAGGGACGAATGGCTACACCTTC. Supplemented by reference TRBV30 and TRBJ1-2, the full variable domain reads SQTIHQWPATLVQPVGSPLSLECTVEGTSNPNLYWYRQAAGRGLQLLFYSVGIGQISSEVPQNLSASRPQDRQFILSSKKLLLSDSGFYLCACPTIGTNGYTFGSGTRLTVV.

The chain uses TRBV15 and TRBJ2-1, with TRBD2 as a possible D gene (5 bases). V gave up 3 bases and J gave up 12 bases, with 12 bases separating them. There are 12 residues in the CDR3. Germline V lookup: CDR1 LNHNV, CDR2 YYDKDF (reference sequence). The CDR3 protein is CATSSNRGRQFF. CDR3 bases: TGTGCCACCAGCAGTAACCGGGGTAGGCAGTTCTTC.

The chain carries TRBV4-3 and TRBJ2-7; no definite D call. The CDR3 consists of 15 residues. The germline V gene encodes CDR1 LGHNA and CDR2 YSLEER. V lost 0 bases, J lost 3 bases, and 12 bases lay in between. The CDR3 coding sequence is TGCGCCAGCAGCCAAGAAACGCGCTCAGGCTACGAGCAGTACTTC. As protein: CASSQETRSGYEQYF.

V usage is TRBV28 and J usage is TRBJ2-7; 10 bases are a match to TRBD1. This CDR3 is 15 amino acids long. The junction had 10 bases not matched to a gene; V was cut back by 5 bases and J by 6 bases. Germline values: CDR1 MDHEN, CDR2 SYDVKM. The CDR3 spells CASSPGTGVFFEQYF. DNA for the CDR3: TGTGCCAGCAGTCCTGGGACAGGGGTTTTTTTCGAGCAGTACTTC.

CDR3 residues: CASSLGTAGYGYTF. As DNA, the CDR3 is TGTGCCAGCAGTCTCGGAACCGCGGGCTATGGCTACACCTTC. The V and J genes are TRBV28 and TRBJ1-2; D is ambiguous. The ends were cut back, 5 bases at V and 4 bases at J, with 14 bases in the middle. The CDR3 length is 14 residues. CDR1 MDHEN and CDR2 SYDVKM come from the germline V gene.

The chain is built from TRBV4-2 and TRBJ2-3; no firm D call. The CDR3 contains 16 residues. Germline CDR1 is LGHNA and CDR2 is YNFKEQ. Trimming removed 2 bases at V and 0 bases at J, with 12 bases between. The CDR3 DNA is TGTGCCAGCAGCCAAAATTATCGGACGAGCACAGATACGCAGTATTTT. As protein: CASSQNYRTSTDTQYF.

This clone was found once. This rearrangement joins TRBV4-2 to TRBJ1-5; TRBD1 matches at 12 bases. V was pared by 4 bases and J by 6 bases, with 4 bases of the junction left unmatched. There are 15 residues in the CDR3. Germline V gene data show CDR1 as LGHNA and CDR2 as YNFKEQ. The CDR3 loop reads CASSPGQGAVQPQHF. The CDR3 coding sequence is TGTGCCAGCAGCCCGGGACAGGGGGCCGTTCAGCCCCAGCATTTT.

The rearrangement links TRBV5-1 to TRBJ2-5, with D possibly TRBD2 on 6 matching bases. The germline CDR1 and CDR2 sequences are SGHRS and YFSETQ. V dropped 7 bases and J dropped 5 bases, with 15 bases sitting between them. The CDR3 is 13 residues long. Here the CDR3 reads CASSDGGLETQYF. CDR3 nucleotides: TGCGCCAGCTCTGACGGGGGTCTGGAGACCCAGTACTTC.

The chain recombines TRBV7-8 with TRBJ2-7; the D is unclear. CDR3 size: 14 residues. V was cut by 1 base and J by 6 bases, with 13 bases left in between. The V gene's germline CDR1 is SGHVS and CDR2 FQNEAQ. The DNA of the CDR3 is TGTGCCAGCAGCTTAGGGCTAAGTTCAGCCGAGCAGTACTTC. Its protein product is CASSLGLSSAEQYF.

This rearrangement joins TRBV19 to TRBJ2-5; weak D call: TRBD2 (6 bases). From germline, CDR1 is LNHDA and CDR2 SQIVND (reference sequence). CDR3 length: 15 amino acids. V lost 4 bases, J lost 3 bases, and 15 bases lay in between. The CDR3 DNA is TGTGCCAGTAGTAACCATGGGACGGGGGAAGAGACCCAGTACTTC. Translating gives CASSNHGTGEETQYF.

The chain combines TRBV5-1 with TRBJ2-1, with 8 bases matching TRBD1. J lost 7 bases, V lost 4 bases, and 10 bases had no gene match. Germline assignment: CDR1 SGHRS and CDR2 YFSETQ. This CDR3 is 15 amino acids long. DNA of the CDR3: TGCGCCAGCAGCAGAGGACAGGGTGGATCTAATGAGCAGTTCTTC. The encoded protein is CASSRGQGGSNEQFF.

For the CDR3, the DNA is TGTGCCAGCAGCCCCCGGGCGGGCTACGAGCAGTACTTC. This sequence encodes CASSPRAGYEQYF. V is TRBV7-6 and J is TRBJ2-7; a possible D gene is TRBD2 (5 bases). Per germline, CDR1 SGHVS and CDR2 FNYEAQ. The CDR3 has 13 amino acids. The V end lost 5 bases, the J end lost 3 bases, and 11 bases lay between the germline ends.

The chain recombines TRBV21-1 with TRBJ2-4. TRBV21-1 is reported as a pseudogene. The CDR3 has 16 amino acids. This CDR3 is CASSKVEPRPGTIQYF. Written as DNA, the CDR3 is TGTGCCAGCAGCAAAGTGGAACCTCGACCCGGAACTATTCAGTACTTC.

This chain joins TRBV7-3 and TRBJ1-1, with D perhaps matching TRBD1 (5 bases). The CDR3 extends over 14 amino acids. V was pared by 3 bases and J by 3 bases, with 11 bases between. The germline gives CDR1 SGHTA, CDR2 FQGTGA. CDR3 DNA sequence: TGTGCCAGCAGCTTGAGTAGGGGAGACACTGAAGCTTTCTTT. Translated: CASSLSRGDTEAFF.

The chain joins TRBV6-5 to TRBJ2-7, with D perhaps given as TRBD1 or TRBD2 (5 bases each). From germline, CDR1 is MNHEY and CDR2 SVGAGI. This CDR3 contains 13 residues. The V and J ends lost 8 bases and 9 bases respectively, with 20 bases between them. CDR3 DNA: TGTGCCAGCTCCCCGAGGGCGCCGAGGGGGCAGTACTTC. This codes for CASSPRAPRGQYF.

Comments on this clone: This CDR3 is also generated by other DNA sequences in the sample. The chain recombines TRBV5-1 with TRBJ2-7; 7 nucleotides align to TRBD1. Per germline, CDR1 SGHRS and CDR2 YFSETQ. V shed 0 bases and J 1 base; nucleotides not matched to a gene: 4. CDR3 length equals 15 residues. The CDR3: CASSLAGGQSYEQYF. The CDR3 DNA sequence: TGCGCCAGCAGCTTGGCAGGGGGTCAGTCCTACGAGCAGTACTTC. Full variable domain (remainder filled in from reference TRBV5-1 and TRBJ2-7): KAGVTQTPRYLIKTRGQQVTLSCSPISGHRSVSWYQQTPGQGLQFLFEYFSETQRNKGNFPGRFSGRQFSNSRSEMNVSTLELGDSALYLCASSLAGGQSYEQYFGPGTRLTVT.

The rearrangement uses TRBV29-1 and TRBJ1-2, with 8 nucleotides matching TRBD1. CDR3 length: 12 residues. CDR1 and CDR2 from the germline V gene are SQVTM and ANQGSEA. After removal of 6 bases from V and 4 bases from J, the junction contained 4 bases not matched to a gene. The CDR3 spells CSVSGGAYGYTF. CDR3 sequence (DNA): TGCAGCGTGTCAGGGGGCGCCTATGGCTACACCTTC.

This clone was picked up a small number of times. This clone may be a read error of a much larger clone one base away. This chain links TRBV2 with TRBJ1-5, with a possible D match to TRBD1 (6 bases). The V end was cut by 3 bases, the J end by 6 bases, with 15 bases between. Germline V gene lookup returns CDR1 SNHLY and CDR2 FYNNEI. The CDR3 length is 15 residues. The CDR3 DNA sequence: TGTGCCAGCAGTGAGGGGGGGCAGGGCACTCAGCCCCAGCATTTT. Encoded protein: CASSEGGQGTQPQHF.

The chain uses TRBV5-1 and TRBJ2-1; D is unclear. Germline lookup yields CDR1 SGHRS and CDR2 YFSETQ. The CDR3 length is 18 residues. V was shortened by 0 bases and J by 0 bases, with 16 bases between the two germline ends. CDR3 DNA sequence: TGCGCCAGCAGCTTGGGGTGGTCCGGAATTTACTCCTACAATGAGCAGTTCTTC. Protein product: CASSLGWSGIYSYNEQFF.

This chain links TRBV21-1 with TRBJ2-7; the table's D call, TRBD1, was not checked against the DNA. TRBV21-1 is marked as a pseudogene. The CDR3 is made up of 24 amino acids. The CDR3 region has the DNA TGTGCCAGCAGCAGACGTTTACCGGGACAGGGTTCTGTTGAGCCATCATACGAACACTACGAGCAGTACTTC. This sequence encodes CASSRRLPGQGSVEPSYEHYEQYF.

The chain recombines TRBV28 with TRBJ1-5; D remains unclear. Germline-derived CDR1 and CDR2 are MDHEN and SYDVKM. Trimming removed 7 bases from V and 5 bases from J, with 9 bases in between. The CDR3 is 12 residues long. The CDR3 DNA sequence: TGTGCCAGCAACCCCCCGGATCAGCCCCAGCATTTT. This gives the protein CASNPPDQPQHF.

The chain carries TRBV27 and TRBJ2-5, with D uncertain. Near its end, the DNA agrees better with TRBJ2-7, so the J call may be wrong. CDR3 length equals 15 residues. Germline lookup yields CDR1 MNHEY and CDR2 SMNVEV (reference sequence). The CDR3 bases are TGTGCCAGCAGGATGAGGTCACTCCACTCCTACGAGCAGTACTTC. The encoded protein is CASRMRSLHSYEQYF.